This T cell receptor (beta chain) was recorded in a study of cytomegalovirus exposure and HLA in healthy donors. Study summary: An early data release held approximately 80 million unique TCRs from HLA-typed donors.

PCR amplification relied on 60 Vbeta primers (plus 13 Jbeta primers). Libraries were prepared by immunoSEQ multiplex PCR; TCRdb keeps only in-frame clonotypes and omits some of them. This table holds about 140,000 clones, over 75% found once. Whole-study results and caveats: Presence/absence analyses rested on an assumption that sequencing depth was roughly uniform across donors. A later analysis revealed that TCR association rates differed between HLA loci, peaking at DRB1 and bottoming out at HLA-C. A few V segments could not be told apart, such as TRBV6-2 and TRBV6-3, and were left out.

As concerns this clone: Its antigen is not known.

Per the germline V gene, CDR1 is MNHEY and CDR2 is SMNVEV (reference sequence). V shed 5 bases and J shed 5 bases, with 16 bases lying between them. The CDR3 contains 14 residues. The receptor comes from a man aged 50 to 59 in good health and CMV-seronegative. Source material: PBMCs. The rearrangement uses TRBV27 and TRBJ2-7; no clear D. In DNA, the CDR3 is TGTGCCAGCAGTCCCCGCTGGATGGGCCACGAGCAGTACTTC. Residues: CASSPRWMGHEQYF.